The sample holds many counts of the clone carrying this TCR beta chain. The antigen remains undetermined. TCR beta libraries were made by quantitative 5'-RACE with molecular barcodes. MiXCR was run by TCRdb on the 5' RACE reads, yielding one entry per CDR3 protein. The sample holds some 130,000 distinct CDR3 sequences, 7% to 8% seen once. The sample is drawn from a study of CD8 T cells in ankylosing spondylitis. Study observations and caveats: Significant enrichment of disease-linked clones was reported in matched ankylosing spondylitis synovial fluid. Disease-linked clones bore a CD8+ phenotype and were relatively rare in peripheral blood.

The receptor was derived from a female donor with ankylosing spondylitis or in good health (not recorded which). Sequencing input: blood, either unsorted or a sorted T cell fraction (not recorded which).

CDR3 protein: CASSSPWTAGQQFF. CDR3 DNA sequence: TGTGCCAGCAGCTCGCCTTGGACGGCTGGACAGCAGTTCTTC. The chain combines TRBV14 with TRBJ2-1; no clear D. The V gene's germline CDR1 is SGHDN and CDR2 FVKESK. Trimming took 5 bases from V and 11 from J, leaving 19 bases between them. The length of the CDR3 is 14 residues.